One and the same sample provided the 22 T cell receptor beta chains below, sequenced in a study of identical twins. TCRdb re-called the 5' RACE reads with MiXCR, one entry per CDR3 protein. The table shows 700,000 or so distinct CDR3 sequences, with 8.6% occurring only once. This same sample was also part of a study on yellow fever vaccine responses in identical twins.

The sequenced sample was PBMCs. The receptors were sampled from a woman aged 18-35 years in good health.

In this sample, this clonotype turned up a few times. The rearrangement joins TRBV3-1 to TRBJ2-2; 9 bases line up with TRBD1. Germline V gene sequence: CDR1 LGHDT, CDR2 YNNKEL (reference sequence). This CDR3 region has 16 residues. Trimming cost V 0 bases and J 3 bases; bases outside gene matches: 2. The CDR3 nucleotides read TGTGCCAGCAGCCAAGAAGGGACAGGGTACACCGGGGAGCTGTTTTTT. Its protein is CASSQEGTGYTGELFF.

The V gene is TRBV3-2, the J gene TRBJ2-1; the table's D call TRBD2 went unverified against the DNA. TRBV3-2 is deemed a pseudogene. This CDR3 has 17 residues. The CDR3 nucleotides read TGTGCCAGCAGCCAGACCGGGACTACCCTCGGTTACAATGAGCAGTTCTTC. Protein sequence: CASSQTGTTLGYNEQFF.

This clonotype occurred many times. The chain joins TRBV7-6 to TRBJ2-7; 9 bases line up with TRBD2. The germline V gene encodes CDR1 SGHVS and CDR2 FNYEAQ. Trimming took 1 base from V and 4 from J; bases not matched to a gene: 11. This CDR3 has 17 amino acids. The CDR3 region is CASSLGLASGKVYEQYF. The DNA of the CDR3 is TGTGCCAGCAGCTTAGGTTTGGCTAGCGGGAAGGTTTACGAGCAGTACTTC.

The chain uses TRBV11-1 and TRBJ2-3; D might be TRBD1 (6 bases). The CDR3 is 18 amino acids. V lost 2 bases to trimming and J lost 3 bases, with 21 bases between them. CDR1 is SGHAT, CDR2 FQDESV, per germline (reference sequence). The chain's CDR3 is CASSLPIGVPQGTDTQYF. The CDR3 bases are TGTGCCAGCAGCTTACCTATTGGGGTCCCTCAGGGGACAGATACGCAGTATTTT.

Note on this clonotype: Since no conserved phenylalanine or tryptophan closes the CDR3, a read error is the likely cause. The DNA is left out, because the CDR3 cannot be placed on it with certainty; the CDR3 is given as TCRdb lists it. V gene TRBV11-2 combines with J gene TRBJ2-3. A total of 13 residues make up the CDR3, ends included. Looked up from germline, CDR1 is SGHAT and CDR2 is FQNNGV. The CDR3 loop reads CASSLALGFTPYV.

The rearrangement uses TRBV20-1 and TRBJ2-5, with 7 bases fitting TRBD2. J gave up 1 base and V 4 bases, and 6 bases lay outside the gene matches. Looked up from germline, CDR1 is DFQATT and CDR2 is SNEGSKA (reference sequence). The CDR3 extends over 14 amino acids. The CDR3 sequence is CSAMPAGSQETQYF. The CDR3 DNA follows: TGCAGTGCTATGCCAGCGGGGTCCCAAGAGACCCAGTACTTC.

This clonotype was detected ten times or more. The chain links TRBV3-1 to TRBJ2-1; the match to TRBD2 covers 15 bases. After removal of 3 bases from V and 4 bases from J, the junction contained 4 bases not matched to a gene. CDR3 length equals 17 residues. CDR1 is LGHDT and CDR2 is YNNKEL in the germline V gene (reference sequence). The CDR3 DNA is TGTGCCAGCAGCCAGAGGACTAGCGGGAGGGCGTACAATGAGCAGTTCTTC. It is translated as CASSQRTSGRAYNEQFF.

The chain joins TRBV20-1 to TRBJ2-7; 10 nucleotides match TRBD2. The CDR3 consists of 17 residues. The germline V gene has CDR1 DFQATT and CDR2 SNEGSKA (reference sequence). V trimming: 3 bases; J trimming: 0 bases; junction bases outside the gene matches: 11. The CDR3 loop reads CSARPRTSGAPSYEQYF. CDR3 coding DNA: TGCAGTGCTAGGCCCCGTACTAGCGGGGCCCCCTCCTACGAGCAGTACTTC.

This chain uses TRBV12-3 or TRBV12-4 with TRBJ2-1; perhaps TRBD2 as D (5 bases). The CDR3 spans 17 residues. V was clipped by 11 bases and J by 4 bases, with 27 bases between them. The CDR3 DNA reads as TGTGCCTTCAGTTCGGACTCAACTCCTTCCTTATACAATGAGCAGTTCTTC. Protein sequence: CAFSSDSTPSLYNEQFF.

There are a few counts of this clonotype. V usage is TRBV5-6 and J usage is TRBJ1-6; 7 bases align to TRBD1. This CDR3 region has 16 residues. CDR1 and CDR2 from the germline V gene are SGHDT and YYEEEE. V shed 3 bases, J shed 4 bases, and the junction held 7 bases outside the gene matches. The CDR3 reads CASSSDRAAYNSPLHF. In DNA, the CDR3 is TGTGCCAGCAGCTCAGACAGGGCGGCTTATAATTCACCCCTCCACTTT.

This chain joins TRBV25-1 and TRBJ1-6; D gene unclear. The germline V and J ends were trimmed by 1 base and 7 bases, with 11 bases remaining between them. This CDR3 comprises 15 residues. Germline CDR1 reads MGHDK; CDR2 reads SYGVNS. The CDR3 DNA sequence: TGTGCCAGCAGTGAATCTGGCGGGAAAAATTCACCCCTCCACTTT. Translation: CASSESGGKNSPLHF.

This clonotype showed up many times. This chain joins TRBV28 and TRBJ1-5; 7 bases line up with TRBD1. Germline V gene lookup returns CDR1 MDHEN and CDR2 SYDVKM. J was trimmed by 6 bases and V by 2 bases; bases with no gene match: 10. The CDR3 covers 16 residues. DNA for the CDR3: TGTGCCAGCAGTTTAAGACAGGGATCGAGCGGTCAGCCCCAGCATTTT. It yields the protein CASSLRQGSSGQPQHF.

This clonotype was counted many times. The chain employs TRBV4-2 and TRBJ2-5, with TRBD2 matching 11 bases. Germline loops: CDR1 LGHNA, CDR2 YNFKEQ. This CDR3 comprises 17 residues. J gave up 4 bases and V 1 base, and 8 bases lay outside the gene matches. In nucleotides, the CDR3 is TGTGCCAGCAGCCAAGCCGGCGGAACTAGCGGGAGAGAGACCCAGTACTTC. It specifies CASSQAGGTSGRETQYF.

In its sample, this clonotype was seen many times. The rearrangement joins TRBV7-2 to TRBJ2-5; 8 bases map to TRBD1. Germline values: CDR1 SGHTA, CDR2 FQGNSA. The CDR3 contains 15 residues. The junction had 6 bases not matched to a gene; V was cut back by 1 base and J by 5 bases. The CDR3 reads CASSLETGARETQYF. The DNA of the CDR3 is TGTGCCAGCAGCTTAGAGACAGGGGCAAGGGAGACCCAGTACTTC. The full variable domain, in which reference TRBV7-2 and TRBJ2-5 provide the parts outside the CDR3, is GAGVSQSPSNKVTEKGKDVELRCDPISGHTALYWYRQSLGQGLEFLIYFQGNSAPDKSGLPSDRFSAERTGGSVSTLTIQRTQQEDSAVYLCASSLETGARETQYFGPGTRLLVL.

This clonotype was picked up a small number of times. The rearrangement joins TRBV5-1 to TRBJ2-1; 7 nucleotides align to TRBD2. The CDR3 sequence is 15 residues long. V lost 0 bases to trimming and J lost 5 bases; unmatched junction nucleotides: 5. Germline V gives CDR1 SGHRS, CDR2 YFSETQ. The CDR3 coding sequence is TGCGCCAGCAGCTTGGGAGCGGGACTTAACAATGAGCAGTTCTTC. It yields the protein CASSLGAGLNNEQFF.

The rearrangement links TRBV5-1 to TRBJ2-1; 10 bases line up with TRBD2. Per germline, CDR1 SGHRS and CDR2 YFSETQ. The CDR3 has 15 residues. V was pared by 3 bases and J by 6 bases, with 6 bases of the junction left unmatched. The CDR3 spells CASSSSGGAGNEQFF. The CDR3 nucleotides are TGCGCCAGCAGCTCCAGCGGGGGGGCCGGCAATGAGCAGTTCTTC.

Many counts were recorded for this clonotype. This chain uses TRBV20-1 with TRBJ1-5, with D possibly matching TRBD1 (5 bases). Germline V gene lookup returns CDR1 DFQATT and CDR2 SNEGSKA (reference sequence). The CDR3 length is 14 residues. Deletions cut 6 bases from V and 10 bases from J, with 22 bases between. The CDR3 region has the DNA TGCAGTGCAGCAGACCGGCAGGGACTCACTCCCCAGCATTTT. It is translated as CSAADRQGLTPQHF.

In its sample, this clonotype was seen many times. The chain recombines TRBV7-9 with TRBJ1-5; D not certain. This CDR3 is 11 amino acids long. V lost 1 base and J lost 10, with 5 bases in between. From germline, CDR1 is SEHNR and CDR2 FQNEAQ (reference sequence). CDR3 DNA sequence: TGTGCCAGCAGCTTAGGGGAACCCCAGCATTTT. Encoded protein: CASSLGEPQHF.

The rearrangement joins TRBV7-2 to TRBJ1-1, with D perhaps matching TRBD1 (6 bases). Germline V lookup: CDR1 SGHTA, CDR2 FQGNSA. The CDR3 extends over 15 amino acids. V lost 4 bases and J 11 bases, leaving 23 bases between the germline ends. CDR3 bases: TGTGCCAGCAGCTCCATACTTTGGGGGGGCGAGAGGGCTTTCTTT. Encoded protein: CASSSILWGGERAFF.

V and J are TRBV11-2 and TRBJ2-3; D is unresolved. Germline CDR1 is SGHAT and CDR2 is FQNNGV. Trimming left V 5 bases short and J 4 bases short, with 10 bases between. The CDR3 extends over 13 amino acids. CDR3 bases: TGTGCCAGCAGCCCCCTCCCCGCAGATACGCAGTATTTT. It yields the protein CASSPLPADTQYF.

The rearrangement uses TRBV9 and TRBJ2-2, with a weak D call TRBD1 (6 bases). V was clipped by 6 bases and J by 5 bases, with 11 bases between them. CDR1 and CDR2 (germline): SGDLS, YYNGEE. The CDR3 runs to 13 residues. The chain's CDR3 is CASTKTGTGELFF. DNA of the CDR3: TGTGCCAGCACCAAAACAGGGACCGGGGAGCTGTTTTTT.

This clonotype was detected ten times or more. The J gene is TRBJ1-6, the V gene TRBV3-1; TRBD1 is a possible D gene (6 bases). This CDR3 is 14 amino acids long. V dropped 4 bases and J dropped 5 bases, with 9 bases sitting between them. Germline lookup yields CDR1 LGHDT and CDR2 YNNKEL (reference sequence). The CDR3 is CASSLRQDNSPLHF. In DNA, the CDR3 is TGTGCCAGCAGCCTGAGACAGGATAATTCACCCCTCCACTTT.